This T cell receptor beta chain was captured by sequencing in a study of blood T cells in healthy people across ages. The study, taken as a whole, reports: Both higher diversity and more naive CD4+ cells marked long-lived donors when set against aged donors. What prevented conclusive comparison of naive and antigen-experienced cells was that PBMCs were unsorted. Significant beta diversity loss was already apparent by age roughly 38, declining roughly linearly. With donor CMV status unknown, expanded clonotype changes were possibly confounded.

As regards this clonotype: No antigen is known for it.

Using a J-beta primer mix together with a sample-barcoded 5' primer, a second PCR was run for roughly 6 to 11 cycles. TCRdb re-analysed the 5' RACE reads in MiXCR, keeping a single row per CDR3 protein. The sample lists 1.5 million to 2 million distinct CDR3 sequences, less than 50% occurring once. Sequenced sample: blood. The clonotype comes from a woman aged 40-49 years in good health.

CDR3 nucleotides: TGTGCCAGCAGCATTCGGGGCCTAGCTAACTATGGCTACACCTTC. Translated: CASSIRGLANYGYTF. The chain has TRBV21-1 and TRBJ1-2; TRBD1 reflects the table's D call only, with no check against the DNA. TRBV21-1 is labeled a pseudogene. The CDR3 covers 15 residues.